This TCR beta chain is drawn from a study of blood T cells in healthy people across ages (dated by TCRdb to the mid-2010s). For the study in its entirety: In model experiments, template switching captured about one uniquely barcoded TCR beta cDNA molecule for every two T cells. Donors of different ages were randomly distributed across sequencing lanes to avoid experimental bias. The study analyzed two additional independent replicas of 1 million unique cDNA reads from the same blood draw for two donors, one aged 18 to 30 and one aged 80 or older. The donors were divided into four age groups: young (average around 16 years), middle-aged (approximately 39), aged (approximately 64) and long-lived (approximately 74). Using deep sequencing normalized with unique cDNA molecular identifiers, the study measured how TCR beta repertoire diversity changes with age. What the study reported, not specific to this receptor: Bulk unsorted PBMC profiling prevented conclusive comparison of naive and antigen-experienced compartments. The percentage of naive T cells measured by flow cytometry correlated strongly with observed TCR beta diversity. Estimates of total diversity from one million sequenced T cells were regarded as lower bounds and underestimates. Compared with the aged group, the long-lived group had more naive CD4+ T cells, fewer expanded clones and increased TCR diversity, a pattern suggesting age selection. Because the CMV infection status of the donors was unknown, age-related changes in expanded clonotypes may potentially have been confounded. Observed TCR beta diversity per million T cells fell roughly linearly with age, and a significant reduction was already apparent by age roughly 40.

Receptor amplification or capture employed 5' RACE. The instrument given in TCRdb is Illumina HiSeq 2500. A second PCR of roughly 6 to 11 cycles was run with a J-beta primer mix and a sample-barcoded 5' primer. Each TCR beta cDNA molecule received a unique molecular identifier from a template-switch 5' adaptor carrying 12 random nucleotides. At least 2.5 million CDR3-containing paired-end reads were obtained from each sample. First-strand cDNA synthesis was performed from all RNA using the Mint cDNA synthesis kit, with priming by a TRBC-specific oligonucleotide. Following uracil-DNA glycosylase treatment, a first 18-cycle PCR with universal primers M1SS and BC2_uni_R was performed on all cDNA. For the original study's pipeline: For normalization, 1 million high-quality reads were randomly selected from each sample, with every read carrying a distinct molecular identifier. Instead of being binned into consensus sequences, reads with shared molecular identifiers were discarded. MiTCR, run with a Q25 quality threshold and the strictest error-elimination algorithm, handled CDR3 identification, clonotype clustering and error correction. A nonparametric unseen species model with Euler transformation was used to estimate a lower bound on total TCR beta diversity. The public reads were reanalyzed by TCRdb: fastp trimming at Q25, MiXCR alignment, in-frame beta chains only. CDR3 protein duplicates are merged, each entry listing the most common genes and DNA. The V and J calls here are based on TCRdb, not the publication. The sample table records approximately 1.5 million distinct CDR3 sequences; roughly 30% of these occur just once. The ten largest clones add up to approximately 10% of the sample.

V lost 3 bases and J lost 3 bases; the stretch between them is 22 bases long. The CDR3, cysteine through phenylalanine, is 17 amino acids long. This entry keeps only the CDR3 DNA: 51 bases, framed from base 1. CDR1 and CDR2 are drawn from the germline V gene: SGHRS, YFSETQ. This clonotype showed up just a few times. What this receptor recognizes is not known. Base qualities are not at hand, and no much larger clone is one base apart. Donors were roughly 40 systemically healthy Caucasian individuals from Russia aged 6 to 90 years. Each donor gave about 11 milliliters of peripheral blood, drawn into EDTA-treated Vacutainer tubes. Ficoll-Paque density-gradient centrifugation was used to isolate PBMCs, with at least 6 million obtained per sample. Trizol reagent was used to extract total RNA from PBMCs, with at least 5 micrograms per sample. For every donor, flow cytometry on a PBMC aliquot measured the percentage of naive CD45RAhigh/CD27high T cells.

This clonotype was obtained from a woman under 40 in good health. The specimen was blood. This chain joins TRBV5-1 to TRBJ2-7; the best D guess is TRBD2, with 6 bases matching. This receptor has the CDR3 CASSSGLTNIHDYEQYF. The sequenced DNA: TGCGCCAGCAGCTCGGGACTCACTAACATTCATGACTACGAGCAGTACTTC.